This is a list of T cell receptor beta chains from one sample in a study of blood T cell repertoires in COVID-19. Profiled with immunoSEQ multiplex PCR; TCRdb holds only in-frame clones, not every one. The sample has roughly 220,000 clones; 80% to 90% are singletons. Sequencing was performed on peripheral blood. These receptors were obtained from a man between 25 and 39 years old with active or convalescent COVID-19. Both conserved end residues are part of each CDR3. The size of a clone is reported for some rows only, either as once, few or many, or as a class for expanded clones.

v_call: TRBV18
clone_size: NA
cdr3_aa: CASQWRVRDTSGPYNEQFF

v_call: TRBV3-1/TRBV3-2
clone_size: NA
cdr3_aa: CATGGGGLVDTQYF

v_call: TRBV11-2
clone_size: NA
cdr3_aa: CASSSYRGWGTEAFF

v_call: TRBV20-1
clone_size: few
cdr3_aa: CSASNRGGTGELFF

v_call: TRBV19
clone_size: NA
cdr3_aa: CASSITVSSYEQYF

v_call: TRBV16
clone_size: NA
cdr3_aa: CASSQSYAGLNTEAFF

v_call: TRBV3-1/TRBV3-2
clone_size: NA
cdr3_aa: CASSQSSNQPQHF

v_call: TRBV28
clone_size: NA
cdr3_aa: CASSLLQGAAFF

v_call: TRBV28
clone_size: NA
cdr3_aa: CASTGRTSGRETQYF

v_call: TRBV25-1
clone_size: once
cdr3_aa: CASSADRGRDEQYF

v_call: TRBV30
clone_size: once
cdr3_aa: CAWTSRRHNSPLHF

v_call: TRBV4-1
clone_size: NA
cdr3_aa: CASSQRQLDGYSNQPQHF

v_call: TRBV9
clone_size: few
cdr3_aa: CASTPRGGSYGYTF

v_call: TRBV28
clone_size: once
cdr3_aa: CASSRGGGYGYTF

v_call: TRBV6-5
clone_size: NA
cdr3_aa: CASSYSNFQINTEAFF

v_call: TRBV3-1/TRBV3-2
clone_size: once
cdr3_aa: CASSQGRELFF

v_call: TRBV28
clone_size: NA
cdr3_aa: CASSNRGAKNIQYF

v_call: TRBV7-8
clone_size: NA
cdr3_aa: CASSLAVIGEGTTQYF

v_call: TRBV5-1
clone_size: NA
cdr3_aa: CASRPEGEGSPLHF

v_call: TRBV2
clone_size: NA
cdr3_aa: CASRGRELGELFF

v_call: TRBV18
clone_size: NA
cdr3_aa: CASSPQNEKLFF

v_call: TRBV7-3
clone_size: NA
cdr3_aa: CASSPRTSFSYNEQFF

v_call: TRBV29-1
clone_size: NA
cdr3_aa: CSVLRGQGGGANVLTF

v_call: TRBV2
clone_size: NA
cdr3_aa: CASTYGVGGADTQYF

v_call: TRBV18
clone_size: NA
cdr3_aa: CASSPTSGGWYEQYF

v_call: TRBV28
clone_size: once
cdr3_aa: CASFSGGQTYEQYF

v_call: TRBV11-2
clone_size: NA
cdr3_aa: CASSPRSF

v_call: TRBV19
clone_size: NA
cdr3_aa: CASSIRSSVRVGTQYF

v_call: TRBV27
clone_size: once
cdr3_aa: CASSRGTSGRRREQFF

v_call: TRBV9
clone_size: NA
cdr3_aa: CASSAALGSYNEQFF

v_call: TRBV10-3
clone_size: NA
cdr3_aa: CAIASPGRLPHEQYF

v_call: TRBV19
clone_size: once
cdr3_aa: CASSIRDSGEQYF

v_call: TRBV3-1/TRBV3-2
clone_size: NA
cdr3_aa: CASSQPRGLYGYTF

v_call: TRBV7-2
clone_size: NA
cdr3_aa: CASSLAAGQGSSPLHF

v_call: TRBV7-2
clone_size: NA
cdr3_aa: CASSPGRGLTGANVLTF

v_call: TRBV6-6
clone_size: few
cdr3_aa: CASTRIQGAQPQHF

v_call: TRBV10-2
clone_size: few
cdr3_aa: CASSESGTVYSNQPQHF

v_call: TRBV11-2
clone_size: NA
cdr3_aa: CASSAGTASSPLHF

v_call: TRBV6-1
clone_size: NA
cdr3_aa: CASSDESWNTGELFF

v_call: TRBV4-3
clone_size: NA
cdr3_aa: CASSQGRGLTTSRSYNEQFF

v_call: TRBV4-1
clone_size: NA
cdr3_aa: CASSQGLLGGSNQPQHF

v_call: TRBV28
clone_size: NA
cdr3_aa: CASSFRGNYGYTF

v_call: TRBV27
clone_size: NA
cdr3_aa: CASSLMEGLRNEQFF

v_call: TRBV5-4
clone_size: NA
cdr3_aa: CASSGGQYNEQFF

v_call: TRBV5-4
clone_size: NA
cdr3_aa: CASSLQGRYDYGYTF

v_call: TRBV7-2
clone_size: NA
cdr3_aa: CASSLDRNIQYF

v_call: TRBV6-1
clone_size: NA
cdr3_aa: CASSEIPSVNEQYF

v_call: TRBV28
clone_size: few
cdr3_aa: CASSPLEDEQYF

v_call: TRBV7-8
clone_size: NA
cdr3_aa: CASSLTGGNGYTF

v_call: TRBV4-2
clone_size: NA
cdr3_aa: CASSQDDSQSSPLHF

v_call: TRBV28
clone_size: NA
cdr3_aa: CASPPSGQGLLNEQFF

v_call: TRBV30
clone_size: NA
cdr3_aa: CAWKRVLGYGYTF

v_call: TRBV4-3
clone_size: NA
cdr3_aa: CASSPIGSYGYTF

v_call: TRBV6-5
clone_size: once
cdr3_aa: CASSYQNTEAFF

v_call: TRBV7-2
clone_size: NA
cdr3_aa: CASSTQLASTDTQYF

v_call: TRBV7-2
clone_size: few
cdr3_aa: CASSWTGGAYEQYF

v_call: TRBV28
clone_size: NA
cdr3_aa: CASSLLQGDTGELFF

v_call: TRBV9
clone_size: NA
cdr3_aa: CASSPSAGRDYEQYF

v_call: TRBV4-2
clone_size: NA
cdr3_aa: CASSQAVERGHSPLHF